The present TCR beta chain was sequenced within a study of CXCR3-negative and CXCR3-positive naive CD8 T cells. UMI-labeled TRB cDNA libraries were prepared by 5' RACE. Reanalyzing the 5' RACE reads, TCRdb keeps one entry per CDR3 protein, without DNA. The data show approximately 10,000 distinct CDR3 sequences, and the top ten clones hold roughly 2%. The CDR3 is 17 residues long. In germline, CDR1 is SQVTM, CDR2 ANQGSEA. The sample comprised naive CXCR3- CD8+ T cells from blood. Subset: CD45RO-CCR7+CD27+CD95- naive CD8+ T cells lacking CXCR3 (TNR3-). This TCR came from a human donor in good health. Some clones in this sample may be carry-over from other donors' samples. V usage is TRBV29-1 and J usage is TRBJ2-1; the D gene TCRdb calls, TRBD1, cannot be checked with no DNA. The CDR3 here is CSVEDWGPGGGKNEQFF.